The subject of this entry is one TCR beta chain. The antigen is undetermined. Assay used: immunoSEQ multiplex PCR; TCRdb lists only in-frame clones, some missing. Of approximately 47,000 clones in the sample, approximately 87% were seen once. The data belong to a study of OX40 agonist ivuxolimab in advanced cancers. Study details: Patients received ivuxolimab, an agonistic anti-OX40 (CD134) antibody. Study outcomes and limitations: At 0.1 to 3.0 mg/kg, CD4+ and CD8+ blood T cells expanded clonally by week 6.

The CDR3 is made up of 16 amino acids. Germline V gene data show CDR1 as SGHRS and CDR2 as YFSETQ. V lost 4 bases and J lost 6; bases outside the gene matches: 12. The sample was CD4+ or CD8+ T cells sorted from blood, taken in a trial of the OX40 agonist ivuxolimab. The clonotype was recovered from an adult with an advanced solid tumor such as melanoma, head and neck, liver or kidney cancer. The J gene is TRBJ2-1, the V gene TRBV5-1; 8 nucleotides agree with TRBD2. The CDR3 here is CASSLRGLAAPNEQFF. DNA of the CDR3: TGCGCCAGCAGCCTCCGAGGACTAGCCGCACCCAATGAGCAGTTCTTC.